The 27 T cell receptor beta chains reported below all come from one sample, sequenced in a study of control samples from healthy donors and cancer patients. Data came from immunoSEQ multiplex PCR; TCRdb stores just in-frame clones and leaves some out. The sample has 170,000 or so clones, 85% to 95% seen once. The sequenced sample was blood. Receptor source: a woman under 30 in good health.

The chain combines TRBV15 with TRBJ1-1; maybe TRBD1 (6 bases). The CDR3 is 14 amino acids. V shed 1 base and J shed 2 bases, with 8 bases lying between them. Per the germline V gene, CDR1 is LNHNV and CDR2 is YYDKDF (reference sequence). The CDR3 coding sequence is TGTGCCACCAGCAGAGGACAGGTTAACACTGAAGCTTTCTTT. Amino acid sequence: CATSRGQVNTEAFF.

The rearrangement joins TRBV12-3 or TRBV12-4 to TRBJ2-1, with a weak D call TRBD2 (5 bases). The CDR3 runs to 11 residues. Trimming took 7 bases from V and 7 from J, leaving 8 bases between them. The CDR3 here is CASISGNEQFF. The CDR3 nucleotides read TGTGCCAGCATTTCGGGGAATGAGCAGTTCTTC.

The V gene is TRBV10-3, the J gene TRBJ1-1; D call uncertain. Per the germline V gene, CDR1 is ENHRY and CDR2 is SYGVKD. V lost 4 bases, J lost 0 bases, and 3 bases lay in between. CDR3 size: 12 residues. CDR3: CAISGVNTEAFF. The CDR3 bases are TGTGCCATCAGTGGGGTGAACACTGAAGCTTTCTTT.

This clone came up once. The chain employs TRBV7-8 and TRBJ1-2; 9 nucleotides agree with TRBD1. This CDR3 contains 14 residues. CDR1 and CDR2 (germline): SGHVS, FQNEAQ. Unmatched junction bases numbered 7, after V lost 4 bases and J lost 7 bases. As DNA, the CDR3 is TGTGCCAGCAGCTGGATGGGACAGGGCGGTGGCTACACCTTC. Its protein is CASSWMGQGGGYTF.

V is TRBV5-1 and J is TRBJ2-7, with D hard to call. Per germline, CDR1 SGHRS and CDR2 YFSETQ. The CDR3 has 13 amino acids. Deletions cut 4 bases from V and 3 bases from J, with 11 bases between. This chain's CDR3 is CASSPDEFYEQYF. In DNA, the CDR3 is TGCGCCAGCAGCCCGGATGAATTCTACGAGCAGTACTTC. The full variable domain, completed using reference TRBV5-1 and TRBJ2-7, is KAGVTQTPRYLIKTRGQQVTLSCSPISGHRSVSWYQQTPGQGLQFLFEYFSETQRNKGNFPGRFSGRQFSNSRSEMNVSTLELGDSALYLCASSPDEFYEQYFGPGTRLTVT.

The rearrangement joins TRBV19 to TRBJ1-3; D ambiguous. In germline, CDR1 is LNHDA, CDR2 SQIVND (reference sequence). This CDR3 is built from 16 residues. With 1 base removed from V and 1 base from J, the gap between germline ends came to 11 bases. Here the CDR3 reads CASSIGGHPSGNTIYF. The CDR3 DNA reads TGTGCCAGTAGTATAGGGGGTCATCCATCTGGAAACACCATATATTTT. Combining the CDR3 with reference TRBV19 and TRBJ1-3 gives the whole variable domain DGGITQSPKYLFRKEGQNVTLSCEQNLNHDAMYWYRQDPGQGLRLIYYSQIVNDFQKGDIAEGYSVSREKKESFPLTVTSAQKNPTAFYLCASSIGGHPSGNTIYFGEGSWLTVV.

V is TRBV3-1 (or the pseudogene TRBV3-2) and J is TRBJ2-5; TRBD1 is a possible D gene (7 bases). Germline CDR1 is LGHDT and CDR2 is YNNKEL (reference sequence). V shed 6 bases and J shed 5 bases, with 16 bases lying between them. The length of the CDR3 is 14 residues. CDR3 coding DNA: TGTGCCAGCAGTCACAGGGGAAGCGGGGAGACCCAGTACTTC. Protein product: CASSHRGSGETQYF.

The chain recombines TRBV24-1 with TRBJ2-5; D call uncertain. Per the germline V gene, CDR1 is KGHDR and CDR2 is SFDVKD. Trimming left V 4 bases short and J 5 bases short, with 7 bases between. The CDR3 runs 12 residues. CDR3 in DNA: TGTGCCACCAGTGACTTTGCGGAGACCCAGTACTTC. This sequence encodes CATSDFAETQYF.

The chain uses TRBV27 and TRBJ1-1, with D perhaps matching TRBD1 (5 bases). CDR3 length: 11 residues. Germline V gene lookup returns CDR1 MNHEY and CDR2 SMNVEV (reference sequence). V was cut by 7 bases and J by 5 bases, with 8 bases left in between. The CDR3 sequence is CASNRGTEAFF. The CDR3 DNA reads as TGTGCCAGCAACCGGGGGACTGAAGCTTTCTTT.

The chain is built from TRBV9 and TRBJ2-1; 13 bases line up with TRBD2. J gave up 8 bases and V 3 bases, and 11 bases lay outside the gene matches. In germline, CDR1 is SGDLS, CDR2 YYNGEE. The CDR3 extends over 17 amino acids. CDR3 nucleotides: TGTGCCAGCAGCGCAGGGACTAGCGGGATAGTGAGCGATGAGCAGTTCTTC. It encodes CASSAGTSGIVSDEQFF. The variable domain in full, with the rest retrieved from reference TRBV9 and TRBJ2-1, is DSGVTQTPKHLITATGQRVTLRCSPRSGDLSVYWYQQSLDQGLQFLIQYYNGEERAKGNILERFSAQQFPDLHSELNLSSLELGDSALYFCASSAGTSGIVSDEQFFGPGTRLTVL.

This sequence joins TRBV28 and TRBJ1-2, with D perhaps matching TRBD1 (5 bases). Trimming shortened V by 10 bases and J by 7 bases, and 13 bases separated the two germline ends. CDR1 and CDR2 (germline): MDHEN, SYDVKM. The CDR3 is made up of 11 amino acids. The CDR3 bases are TGTGCCACCGCGAGGGGCTCTGGCTACACCTTC. Translating it yields CATARGSGYTF.

This sequence joins TRBV6-2 or TRBV6-3 and TRBJ2-7; 9 positions agree with TRBD1. Germline CDR1 reads MNHEY; CDR2 reads SVGEGT. The CDR3 is 13 amino acids. The ends lost 4 bases at V and 6 bases at J; junction bases unmatched: 4. The CDR3 coding sequence is TGTGCCAGCAGTTTTGGGACAGGGTCCGAGCAGTACTTC. Protein: CASSFGTGSEQYF.

J is TRBJ2-4 and V is TRBV27; maybe TRBD2 (5 bases). Germline V lookup: CDR1 MNHEY, CDR2 SMNVEV (reference sequence). The CDR3 totals 16 residues. Trimming took 2 bases from V and 1 from J, leaving 12 bases between them. In DNA, the CDR3 is TGTGCCAGCAGTTTAGGTGAGGGCTTTGCCAAAAACATTCAGTACTTC. Protein sequence: CASSLGEGFAKNIQYF.

The table lists this clone with a count of one. V and J are TRBV5-1 and TRBJ2-7; 11 bases agree with TRBD2. Trimming removed 4 bases from V and 1 base from J; junction bases left unmatched: 7. Germline V gives CDR1 SGHRS, CDR2 YFSETQ. The CDR3 spans 16 residues. Written as DNA, the CDR3 is TGCGCCAGCAGCCCGGGGGCTAGCGGGGGGTCCTACGAGCAGTACTTC. Translated, it gives CASSPGASGGSYEQYF.

This chain connects TRBV6-2 or TRBV6-3 to TRBJ2-5; D ambiguous. V lost 0 bases, J lost 1 base, and 6 bases lay in between. Germline V lookup: CDR1 MNHEY, CDR2 SVGEGT. The CDR3 sequence is 14 residues long. This chain's CDR3 is CASSYSASQETQYF. The DNA of the CDR3 is TGTGCCAGCAGTTACTCGGCCAGCCAAGAGACCCAGTACTTC.

This clone was seen once. The chain couples TRBV18 to TRBJ2-3; D not certain. The CDR3 contains 11 residues. Trimming stripped 5 bases from V and 4 bases from J, with 4 bases between. CDR1 and CDR2 from the germline V gene are KGHSH and LQKENI. DNA of the CDR3: TGTGCCAGCTCAGCCTCAGATACGCAGTATTTT. Amino acid sequence: CASSASDTQYF.

The chain uses TRBV6-5 and TRBJ1-1; D gene unclear. V was cut by 7 bases and J by 0 bases, with 12 bases left in between. The V gene's germline CDR1 is MNHEY and CDR2 SVGAGI. This CDR3 has 14 amino acids. The CDR3 spells CASTRTDMNTEAFF. In nucleotides, the CDR3 is TGTGCCAGCACGAGGACGGATATGAACACTGAAGCTTTCTTT.

The genes are TRBV6-5 and TRBJ2-7, with TRBD1 as a possible D gene (5 bases). Trimming pared 2 bases from V and 6 bases from J, leaving 14 bases between. The CDR3 is 14 amino acids. Germline loops: CDR1 MNHEY, CDR2 SVGAGI. This chain's CDR3 is CASSYPSDRSEQYF. For the CDR3, the DNA is TGTGCCAGCAGTTACCCTTCCGACAGAAGCGAGCAGTACTTC.

The chain combines TRBV20-1 with TRBJ2-5; possible D gene TRBD1, 5 bases. Germline CDR1 and CDR2: DFQATT and SNEGSKA (reference sequence). This CDR3 spans 11 amino acids. Trimming stripped 6 bases from V and 3 bases from J, with 8 bases between. The CDR3 DNA reads TGCAGTGCGGACAAGAAAGAGACCCAGTACTTC. Its translation: CSADKKETQYF.

This clone appeared once. V gene TRBV7-2 combines with J gene TRBJ2-2, with 7 bases lining up with TRBD1. This CDR3 is built from 16 residues. J lost 6 bases, V lost 1 base, and 8 bases had no gene match. Germline loops: CDR1 SGHTA, CDR2 FQGNSA. The DNA of the CDR3 is TGTGCCAGCAGCTTAGGGTTTAGAGGGACAGCCGGGGAGCTGTTTTTT. The encoded protein is CASSLGFRGTAGELFF.

V usage is TRBV10-1 and J usage is TRBJ2-2; tentative D call: TRBD2 (5 bases). The V gene lost 2 bases and the J gene lost 5 bases, with 9 bases spanning the gap. Per germline, CDR1 WNHNN and CDR2 SYGVQD (reference sequence). The CDR3 consists of 14 residues. DNA for the CDR3: TGCGCCAGCAGTGAGCTCAGAGGGACCGGGGAGCTGTTTTTT. It translates to CASSELRGTGELFF.

The chain is built from TRBV27 and TRBJ2-5; 9 bases fit TRBD1. This CDR3 is built from 14 residues. J was trimmed by 4 bases and V by 4 bases; bases with no gene match: 4. Germline CDR1 is MNHEY and CDR2 is SMNVEV (reference sequence). CDR3 residues: CASSWTGVGETQYF. DNA for the CDR3: TGTGCCAGCAGTTGGACAGGGGTTGGAGAGACCCAGTACTTC.

The V and J genes are TRBV7-9 and TRBJ1-1; possible D gene TRBD1, 5 bases. Trimming shortened V by 3 bases and J by 5 bases, and 10 bases separated the two germline ends. The V gene's germline CDR1 is SEHNR and CDR2 FQNEAQ (reference sequence). The CDR3 loop spans 13 amino acids. CDR3 nucleotides: TGTGCCAGCAGCTTCCAGGGCAGAACTGAAGCTTTCTTT. It is translated as CASSFQGRTEAFF.

The J gene is TRBJ2-7, the V gene TRBV5-5; D tentatively fits TRBD1 or TRBD2 (5 bases each). The CDR3 sequence is 14 residues long. V lost 3 bases to trimming and J lost 1 base, with 11 bases between them. CDR1 is SGHKS and CDR2 is YYEKEE in the germline V gene (reference sequence). The CDR3 spells CASSSGPRSYEQYF. The CDR3 DNA reads TGTGCCAGCAGCTCGGGACCGCGATCCTACGAGCAGTACTTC.

CDR3 DNA sequence: TGTGCCACCAGCAGAGCAGGACCCGAAGCTTTCTTT. Protein: CATSRAGPEAFF. The chain has TRBV15 and TRBJ1-1; D gene uncertain. V lost 1 base, J lost 8 bases, and 8 bases lay in between. Germline V gene lookup returns CDR1 LNHNV and CDR2 YYDKDF (reference sequence). CDR3 length: 12 residues.

The chain has TRBV27 and TRBJ2-7; D possibly corresponds to TRBD1 (6 bases). The ends were cut back, 6 bases at V and 2 bases at J, with 23 bases in the middle. Germline CDR1 reads MNHEY; CDR2 reads SMNVEV (reference sequence). The CDR3 consists of 17 residues. In nucleotides, the CDR3 is TGTGCCAGCAGCTACGGTAGGCCGGTGGACAGACCCTACGAGCAGTACTTC. It specifies CASSYGRPVDRPYEQYF.

The genes are TRBV7-9 and TRBJ1-5; no definite D call. Trimming shortened V by 1 base and J by 11 bases, and 9 bases separated the two germline ends. The CDR3 sequence is 12 residues long. Looked up from germline, CDR1 is SEHNR and CDR2 is FQNEAQ (reference sequence). The CDR3 loop reads CASSLGATTQHF. The CDR3 nucleotides read TGTGCCAGCAGCTTAGGGGCCACGACCCAGCATTTT.